These 29 T cell receptor beta chains originate from one sample sequenced in a study of regulatory T cells. The PCR used 52 TRBV and 13 TRBJ primers. Data came from immunoSEQ multiplex PCR; TCRdb stores just in-frame clones and leaves some out. This sample has approximately 5,600 clones, with less than 85% found just once. Sequenced sample: CD8+ T cells sorted from blood. Source of these receptors: a child under 18 with CD3G deficiency.

This chain connects TRBV19 to TRBJ2-2; D unresolved. V was cut by 4 bases and J by 6 bases, with 6 bases left in between. Germline V gene sequence: CDR1 LNHDA, CDR2 SQIVND (reference sequence). CDR3 length equals 12 residues. The CDR3 protein is CASSKRAGELFF. The CDR3 DNA follows: TGTGCCAGTAGTAAAAGGGCCGGGGAGCTGTTTTTT.

This sequence joins TRBV19 and TRBJ2-1; 14 positions match TRBD2. CDR1 and CDR2 from the germline V gene are LNHDA and SQIVND (reference sequence). The CDR3 contains 15 residues. The junction had 6 bases not matched to a gene; V was cut back by 5 bases and J by 9 bases. CDR3 amino acids: CASSARLAGGIEQFF. CDR3 DNA sequence: TGTGCCAGTAGTGCCCGACTAGCGGGAGGGATTGAGCAGTTCTTC.

This clone was detected only once. The V and J genes are TRBV11-2 and TRBJ1-1, with D unresolved. The V gene's germline CDR1 is SGHAT and CDR2 FQNNGV. This CDR3 has 13 amino acids. Trimming took off 1 base at V and 7 bases at J, with 10 bases between the two ends. The DNA of the CDR3 is TGTGCCAGCAGCTTAGGCGGGCGCCGTGAAGCTTTCTTT. Protein product: CASSLGGRREAFF.

The gene calls are TRBV11-2 and TRBJ2-2; D tentatively reads TRBD1 or TRBD2 (6 bases each). CDR3 length equals 14 residues. Germline CDR1 SGHAT, CDR2 FQNNGV. V gave up 8 bases and J gave up 6 bases, with 16 bases separating them. In DNA, the CDR3 is TGTGCCAGCCGGGAGCAGGGGATGGCCGGGGAGCTGTTTTTT. Protein sequence: CASREQGMAGELFF.

J is TRBJ2-6 and V is TRBV10-3; D may be TRBD2 (6 bases). The CDR3 covers 15 residues. The germline CDR1 and CDR2 sequences are ENHRY and SYGVKD. Trimming took 6 bases from V and 4 from J, leaving 13 bases between them. In DNA form, the CDR3 reads TGTGCCATCAGGGAGGGCGTCGGCGGGGCCAACGTCCTGACTTTC. Translation: CAIREGVGGANVLTF.

This clone was recorded a few times. This rearrangement joins TRBV5-1 to TRBJ2-1; 10 nucleotides line up with TRBD2. V lost 3 bases and J lost 7; bases outside the gene matches: 7. Germline lookup yields CDR1 SGHRS and CDR2 YFSETQ. The CDR3 covers 15 residues. The CDR3 region is CASSSIAGGKNEQFF. CDR3 bases: TGCGCCAGCAGCTCAATAGCGGGAGGTAAAAATGAGCAGTTCTTC. Complete variable domain (other parts from reference TRBV5-1 and TRBJ2-1): KAGVTQTPRYLIKTRGQQVTLSCSPISGHRSVSWYQQTPGQGLQFLFEYFSETQRNKGNFPGRFSGRQFSNSRSEMNVSTLELGDSALYLCASSSIAGGKNEQFFGPGTRLTVL.

V usage is TRBV28 and J usage is TRBJ1-2; D is undetermined. Germline V gene lookup returns CDR1 MDHEN and CDR2 SYDVKM. This CDR3 spans 16 amino acids. The V and J ends lost 5 bases and 0 bases respectively, with 16 bases between them. CDR3 amino acids: CASSPTGRMTNYGYTF. CDR3 coding DNA: TGTGCCAGCAGTCCCACCGGGCGGATGACTAACTATGGCTACACCTTC.

This chain joins TRBV6-1 and TRBJ1-2; tentatively, D is TRBD1 (6 bases). V shed 2 bases and J shed 6 bases, with 19 bases lying between them. From germline, CDR1 is MNHNS and CDR2 SASEGT. This CDR3 is built from 16 residues. The CDR3 spells CASSEISPGRGDGYTF. CDR3 bases: TGTGCCAGCAGTGAAATAAGTCCAGGGAGGGGGGATGGCTACACCTTC.

By proportion, this clone is large. The chain joins TRBV19 to TRBJ2-1, with TRBD2 matching over 9 bases. The V gene's germline CDR1 is LNHDA and CDR2 SQIVND (reference sequence). The CDR3 sequence is 14 residues long. Unmatched junction bases numbered 8, after V lost 5 bases and J lost 9 bases. The CDR3 reads CASSAGGPLVEQFF. In nucleotides, the CDR3 is TGTGCCAGTAGTGCGGGAGGGCCTCTGGTTGAGCAGTTCTTC.

The chain is built from TRBV7-8 and TRBJ2-7; maybe TRBD2 (7 bases). Germline V lookup: CDR1 SGHVS, CDR2 FQNEAQ. Trimming removed 5 bases at V and 5 bases at J, with 22 bases between. The CDR3 is made up of 16 amino acids. The CDR3 DNA reads as TGTGCCAGCAGCGTAACCCCAGGGGTCGCGGGGGACGAGCAGTACTTC. It yields the protein CASSVTPGVAGDEQYF. Together with reference TRBV7-8 and TRBJ2-7, the CDR3 gives the full variable domain: GAGVSQSPRYKVAKRGQDVALRCDPISGHVSLFWYQQALGQGPEFLTYFQNEAQLDKSGLPSDRFFAERPEGSVSTLKIQRTQQEDSAVYLCASSVTPGVAGDEQYFGPGTRLTVT.

V and J are TRBV28 and TRBJ1-1; D may be TRBD1 (6 bases). The CDR3 runs to 13 residues. Germline V gene lookup returns CDR1 MDHEN and CDR2 SYDVKM. Trimming pared 2 bases from V and 4 bases from J, leaving 8 bases between. CDR3 loop: CASSLTGTTEAFF. The CDR3 DNA reads as TGTGCCAGCAGTTTAACAGGGACCACTGAAGCTTTCTTT.

This chain links TRBV6-1 with TRBJ1-1; D remains unclear. The V and J ends lost 7 bases and 1 base respectively, with 13 bases between them. There are 14 residues in the CDR3. The germline CDR1 and CDR2 sequences are MNHNS and SASEGT. DNA of the CDR3: TGTGCCAGCATTTTCGAGTCTACGAACACTGAAGCTTTCTTT. This translates into CASIFESTNTEAFF.

This clone is a singleton in its sample. The chain uses TRBV10-3 and TRBJ2-7; D is perhaps TRBD2 (6 bases). Trimming pared 6 bases from V and 3 bases from J, leaving 12 bases between. The CDR3 is 13 amino acids. Looked up from germline, CDR1 is ENHRY and CDR2 is SYGVKD. The DNA for the CDR3 is TGTGCCATCAGCTCTAGCGACCGCTACGAGCAGTACTTC. It translates to CAISSSDRYEQYF.

This clone was counted a single time. This chain joins TRBV7-9 and TRBJ2-3; D may correspond to TRBD1 or TRBD2 (5 bases each). The CDR3 runs to 15 residues. V was clipped by 3 bases and J by 2 bases, with 12 bases between them. Germline V gene sequence: CDR1 SEHNR, CDR2 FQNEAQ (reference sequence). CDR3 nucleotide sequence: TGTGCCAGCAGCTTTCCGGGACCGCACACAGATACGCAGTATTTT. Protein: CASSFPGPHTDTQYF.

The chain carries TRBV7-9 and TRBJ2-1; 8 bases match TRBD1. V was clipped by 5 bases and J by 3 bases; unmatched bases: 6. This CDR3 contains 15 residues. Germline V gene lookup returns CDR1 SEHNR and CDR2 FQNEAQ (reference sequence). In DNA, the CDR3 is TGTGCCAGCAGCCACGGGACAGGCAACTACAATGAGCAGTTCTTC. Protein sequence: CASSHGTGNYNEQFF.

This clone was seen just once. The genes are TRBV6-1 and TRBJ2-7, with 8 bases identical to TRBD1. The CDR3 covers 13 residues. Germline lookup yields CDR1 MNHNS and CDR2 SASEGT. Trimming removed 3 bases from V and 4 bases from J; junction bases left unmatched: 2. CDR3 in DNA: TGTGCCAGCAGTGATGGACAGGGATACGAGCAGTACTTC. It codes for CASSDGQGYEQYF.

The chain employs TRBV18 and TRBJ2-3; 9 bases match TRBD2. In germline, CDR1 is KGHSH, CDR2 LQKENI. This CDR3 has 15 amino acids. The V gene end was trimmed by 6 bases and the J gene end by 3 bases; junction bases not matched to a gene: 7. Written as DNA, the CDR3 is TGTGCCAGCTCGCGGGGACTAGCAAGTACAGATACGCAGTATTTT. Translation: CASSRGLASTDTQYF.

This clone was seen just once. This sample includes further DNA sequences coding for the same CDR3. The rearrangement links TRBV10-3 to TRBJ2-7; no clear D gene. The CDR3 loop spans 13 amino acids. CDR1 and CDR2 (germline): ENHRY, SYGVKD. Trimming took off 3 bases at V and 2 bases at J, with 8 bases between the two ends. For the CDR3, the DNA is TGTGCCATCAGTGAAGGTAGAACCTACGAGCAGTACTTC. Protein sequence: CAISEGRTYEQYF.

The chain uses TRBV7-9 and TRBJ2-1; 7 bases are a match to TRBD1. V dropped 5 bases and J dropped 12; count of bases not matched to a gene: 7. Germline loops: CDR1 SEHNR, CDR2 FQNEAQ (reference sequence). There are 12 residues in the CDR3. This chain's CDR3 is CASSRDRVPQFF. CDR3 bases: TGTGCCAGCAGCCGTGACAGGGTTCCGCAGTTCTTC. The full variable domain, completed using reference TRBV7-9 and TRBJ2-1, is DTGVSQNPRHKITKRGQNVTFRCDPISEHNRLYWYRQTLGQGPEFLTYFQNEAQLEKSRLLSDRFSAERPKGSFSTLEIQRTEQGDSAMYLCASSRDRVPQFFGPGTRLTVL.

This clone was counted once. This chain joins TRBV10-3 and TRBJ1-2, with 8 nucleotides matching TRBD1. The CDR3 sequence is 17 residues long. Germline assignment: CDR1 ENHRY and CDR2 SYGVKD. Trimming at V came to 0 bases and at J to 4 bases, leaving 10 bases not matched to a gene. CDR3 protein: CAISESRAGGTSYGYTF. The CDR3 coding sequence is TGTGCCATCAGTGAGTCGCGGGCAGGGGGCACGAGCTATGGCTACACCTTC.

The chain couples TRBV28 to TRBJ1-2; 9 bases match TRBD1. CDR3 size: 16 residues. From germline, CDR1 is MDHEN and CDR2 SYDVKM. The V gene end was trimmed by 4 bases and the J gene end by 1 base; junction bases not matched to a gene: 7. CDR3 in DNA: TGTGCCAGCAGTTACCGGGACAGGGATTTTAACTATGGCTACACCTTC. Its translation is CASSYRDRDFNYGYTF.

The genes are TRBV19 and TRBJ1-2; 8 bases map to TRBD1. J lost 3 bases, V lost 9 bases, and 6 bases had no gene match. CDR3 length equals 13 residues. CDR1 is LNHDA, CDR2 SQIVND, per germline (reference sequence). CDR3 region: CASQGAPYYGYTF. The CDR3 DNA reads as TGTGCCAGCCAGGGGGCGCCGTACTATGGCTACACCTTC.

The rearrangement uses TRBV7-9 and TRBJ2-7; tentatively, D is TRBD2 (6 bases). Trimming pared 5 bases from V and 7 bases from J, leaving 15 bases between. CDR3 length equals 13 residues. Germline V CDR1 and CDR2: SEHNR, FQNEAQ (reference sequence). As DNA, the CDR3 is TGTGCCAGCAGCGCTCCCGGGGGAGGAGAGCAGTACTTC. Protein: CASSAPGGGEQYF.

This rearrangement joins TRBV6-1 to TRBJ1-1; D is unresolved. The germline gives CDR1 MNHNS, CDR2 SASEGT. CDR3 length: 12 residues. V dropped 6 bases and J dropped 1 base, with 6 bases sitting between them. CDR3 sequence reads: CASRGANTEAFF. CDR3 bases: TGTGCCAGCAGGGGTGCGAACACTGAAGCTTTCTTT.

The rearrangement joins TRBV19 to TRBJ1-1; unclear D gene. This CDR3 comprises 13 residues. Germline V lookup: CDR1 LNHDA, CDR2 SQIVND (reference sequence). Trimming pared 3 bases from V and 5 bases from J, leaving 10 bases between. The CDR3 nucleotides are TGTGCCAGTAGTATGGACGACGGGACTGAAGCTTTCTTT. Translation gives CASSMDDGTEAFF.

V and J are TRBV6-1 and TRBJ1-1; D is undetermined. The CDR3 is 12 residues long. Germline V CDR1 and CDR2: MNHNS, SASEGT. V lost 2 bases and J 6 bases, leaving 7 bases between the germline ends. This chain's CDR3 is CASSETHAEAFF. The CDR3 DNA sequence: TGTGCCAGCAGTGAAACACATGCTGAAGCTTTCTTT.

This clone was recorded once. The genes are TRBV10-2 and TRBJ2-1; weak D call: TRBD2 (6 bases). Trimming pared 6 bases from V and 4 bases from J, leaving 19 bases between. Germline lookup yields CDR1 WSHSY and CDR2 SAAADI. The CDR3 sequence is 16 residues long. The DNA of the CDR3 is TGCGCCAGCAGGGCGGGGACGGCCGTTGGGTACAATGAGCAGTTCTTC. Protein sequence: CASRAGTAVGYNEQFF.

The rearrangement links TRBV7-9 to TRBJ2-7, with D possibly TRBD1 on 5 matching bases. V was trimmed by 1 base and J by 6 bases, leaving 7 bases between them. Germline V lookup: CDR1 SEHNR, CDR2 FQNEAQ (reference sequence). The CDR3 is made up of 12 amino acids. CDR3 residues: CASSLGGSEQYF. CDR3 sequence (DNA): TGTGCCAGCAGCTTAGGGGGCTCCGAGCAGTACTTC.

Of note for this clone: Other nucleotide sequences in the sample specify the same CDR3. The chain employs TRBV5-1 and TRBJ2-1, with TRBD2 matching 10 bases. The CDR3 covers 14 residues. The germline CDR1 and CDR2 sequences are SGHRS and YFSETQ. V dropped 3 bases and J dropped 4; count of bases not matched to a gene: 1. The CDR3 DNA is TGCGCCAGCAGCTGGACTAGCGGTTACAATGAGCAGTTCTTC. This translates into CASSWTSGYNEQFF. Filled out from reference TRBV5-1 and TRBJ2-1, the complete variable domain reads KAGVTQTPRYLIKTRGQQVTLSCSPISGHRSVSWYQQTPGQGLQFLFEYFSETQRNKGNFPGRFSGRQFSNSRSEMNVSTLELGDSALYLCASSWTSGYNEQFFGPGTRLTVL.